Below are 18 T cell receptor beta chains sequenced from a single sample in a study of blood T cell repertoires in COVID-19. TCRdb's table, derived via immunoSEQ multiplex PCR, lists solely in-frame clones and lacks some. The data contain roughly 150,000 clones, roughly 84% of them singletons. Sequencing was done on a sample of PBMCs or T cells enriched from blood (not recorded which). The source of these receptors is a man in his forties or fifties in a cohort exposed to, infected with or recovered from COVID-19 (not recorded which).

The rearrangement links TRBV19 to TRBJ1-5; D unresolved. The ends were cut back, 0 bases at V and 4 bases at J, with 16 bases in the middle. CDR3 size: 17 residues. Germline V CDR1 and CDR2: LNHDA, SQIVND (reference sequence). CDR3 sequence: CASSIEGGLGINQPQHF. For the CDR3, the DNA is TGTGCCAGTAGTATAGAGGGAGGGTTGGGTATTAATCAGCCCCAGCATTTT.

The CDR3 DNA reads TGTGCCATCAGTGGACTAGCGGGAGGGGAGACCCAGTACTTC. Encoded protein: CAISGLAGGETQYF. The gene calls are TRBV10-3 and TRBJ2-5; 14 nucleotides agree with TRBD2. The J segment lost 5 bases and the V segment lost 4 bases, leaving 0 bases of the junction unmatched. The germline V gene encodes CDR1 ENHRY and CDR2 SYGVKD. This CDR3 has 14 residues.

J is TRBJ1-2 and V is TRBV5-4, with 8 bases matching TRBD1. Germline CDR1 SGHNT, CDR2 YYREEE (reference sequence). After removal of 4 bases from V and 4 bases from J, the junction contained 6 bases not matched to a gene. The CDR3 totals 14 residues. The CDR3 sequence is CASSPDRGVYGYTF. In nucleotides, the CDR3 is TGTGCCAGCAGCCCTGACAGGGGAGTCTATGGCTACACCTTC.

The chain recombines TRBV19 with TRBJ2-7; 11 bases map to TRBD2. This CDR3 has 15 amino acids. Germline V CDR1 and CDR2: LNHDA, SQIVND (reference sequence). V shed 3 bases, J shed 3 bases, and the junction held 4 bases outside the gene matches. The CDR3: CASSMFGLAGYEQYF. DNA for the CDR3: TGTGCCAGTAGTATGTTTGGACTAGCGGGCTACGAGCAGTACTTC.

The table lists this clone with a count of one. This chain uses TRBV5-1 with TRBJ1-5, with D perhaps TRBD1 (6 bases). The CDR3 spans 16 residues. The V gene lost 0 bases and the J gene lost 0 bases, with 10 bases spanning the gap. From germline, CDR1 is SGHRS and CDR2 YFSETQ. CDR3 loop: CASSLGDTSSNQPQHF. The CDR3 DNA reads TGCGCCAGCAGCTTGGGGGACACTAGTAGCAATCAGCCCCAGCATTTT.

This rearrangement joins TRBV6-5 to TRBJ2-5, with D perhaps matching TRBD2 (5 bases). The germline gives CDR1 MNHEY, CDR2 SVGAGI. CDR3 length equals 15 residues. Trimming took 7 bases from V and 5 from J, leaving 20 bases between them. CDR3 in DNA: TGTGCCAGCAAAGGGCTCCCGGGGAGTTCGGAGACCCAGTACTTC. Encoded protein: CASKGLPGSSETQYF.

Here the CDR3 reads CATRQNEKLFF. As DNA, the CDR3 is TGTGCCACTAGGCAAAATGAAAAACTGTTTTTT. The chain combines TRBV10-3 with TRBJ1-4; D is unclear. V lost 10 bases, J lost 5 bases, and 8 bases lay in between. Germline V CDR1 and CDR2: ENHRY, SYGVKD. This CDR3 spans 11 amino acids.

The J gene is TRBJ2-4, the V gene TRBV16, with TRBD1 identical over 9 bases. Germline V gene lookup returns CDR1 KGHSY and CDR2 FQNENV. V was pared by 1 base and J by 8 bases, with 3 bases of the junction left unmatched. The length of the CDR3 is 14 residues. DNA of the CDR3: TGTGCCAGCAGCCAATGGGACAGGGCCTACATTCAGTACTTC. Encoded protein: CASSQWDRAYIQYF.

In this sample, this clone turned up a few times. This sequence joins TRBV25-1 and TRBJ1-1, with D possibly TRBD1 on 6 matching bases. The CDR3 is 12 residues long. Trimming removed 8 bases at V and 11 bases at J, with 18 bases between. Germline V lookup: CDR1 MGHDK, CDR2 SYGVNS. The CDR3 DNA sequence: TGTGCCAGCGCCGGGGACAACCCACGCGCTTTCTTT. As protein: CASAGDNPRAFF.

The gene calls are TRBV4-3 and TRBJ1-6, with 9 bases identical to TRBD1. The CDR3 covers 14 residues. V lost 3 bases and J lost 9; bases outside the gene matches: 3. Germline CDR1 and CDR2: LGHNA and YSLEER. The CDR3 reads CASSQLTGGSPLHF. The CDR3 DNA follows: TGCGCCAGCAGCCAGCTGACAGGGGGTTCACCCCTCCACTTT.

This chain uses TRBV7-9 with TRBJ2-1, with TRBD2 identical over 8 bases. V trimming: 5 bases; J trimming: 6 bases; junction bases outside the gene matches: 12. This CDR3 is 16 amino acids long. Germline CDR1 and CDR2: SEHNR and FQNEAQ (reference sequence). In DNA form, the CDR3 reads TGTGCCAGCAGCACGGACGGGGGGGTTCTAGGCAATGAGCAGTTCTTC. It yields the protein CASSTDGGVLGNEQFF.

The V gene is TRBV2, the J gene TRBJ1-1, with TRBD1 matching 8 bases. J lost 1 base, V lost 6 bases, and 4 bases had no gene match. Germline CDR1 SNHLY, CDR2 FYNNEI. The length of the CDR3 is 14 residues. For the CDR3, the DNA is TGTGCCAGCAGGGGGGACAGGACGAACACTGAAGCTTTCTTT. Translated, it gives CASRGDRTNTEAFF.

This chain uses TRBV28 with TRBJ2-1, with TRBD2 identical over 8 bases. Germline-derived CDR1 and CDR2 are MDHEN and SYDVKM. Germline trimming cut 2 bases from V and 15 bases from J; bases unmatched to any gene: 6. CDR3 length: 12 amino acids. CDR3 region: CASSLPGLVGFF. The CDR3 bases are TGTGCCAGCAGTTTACCGGGACTAGTGGGGTTCTTC.

The V gene is TRBV6-2 or TRBV6-3, the J gene TRBJ2-7; D possibly corresponds to TRBD2 (7 bases). The germline V gene has CDR1 MNHEY and CDR2 SVGEGT. CDR3 length: 14 amino acids. Trimming left V 5 bases short and J 3 bases short, with 14 bases between. Here the CDR3 DNA reads TGTGCCAGCAGTCGAGGACTAGGGGGCTACGAGCAGTACTTC. Its translation is CASSRGLGGYEQYF.

As regards this clone: Because it lacks the conserved phenylalanine or tryptophan at the end, this CDR3 is likely a read error. The DNA is left out, because the CDR3 cannot be placed on it with certainty; the CDR3 is given as TCRdb lists it. This sequence joins TRBV14 and TRBJ1-1; no DNA check was done on the table's D call, TRBD1. Germline-derived CDR1 and CDR2 are SGHDN and FVKESK. The CDR3 spans 13 residues, counting both ends. The CDR3: CASSTQTAGVQIL.

The genes are TRBV4-3 and TRBJ2-1, with a tentative D call TRBD1 (6 bases). Germline CDR1 reads LGHNA; CDR2 reads YSLEER. V lost 2 bases and J 1 base, leaving 15 bases between the germline ends. The CDR3 is 17 residues long. The CDR3 spells CASSQLRTGISYNEQFF. The CDR3, as DNA: TGCGCCAGCAGCCAATTGCGAACAGGGATTTCCTACAATGAGCAGTTCTTC.

V and J are TRBV30 and TRBJ2-3; possibly TRBD2 for D (7 bases). Between the trimmed V and J ends, which lost 4 bases and 4 bases, there was a span of 15 bases. The CDR3 covers 14 residues. From germline, CDR1 is GTSNPN and CDR2 SVGIG (reference sequence). The CDR3 DNA reads TGTGCCTGGACCCTAGGGGGAGGGCCAGATACGCAGTATTTT. Encoded protein: CAWTLGGGPDTQYF.

The sample holds one count of this clone. J is TRBJ1-1 and V is TRBV12-3 or TRBV12-4; D is perhaps TRBD1 (6 bases). The CDR3 totals 12 residues. The germline V and J ends were trimmed by 3 bases and 10 bases, with 12 bases remaining between them. This CDR3 is CASSFTGQRAFF. The CDR3 nucleotides are TGTGCCAGCAGTTTTACGGGACAACGAGCTTTCTTT.